Sequencing of this TCR beta chain was carried out in a study of blood T cell repertoires in COVID-19. The protocol was immunoSEQ multiplex PCR, while the TCRdb copy is restricted to in-frame clones and leaves out a portion. The table shows hundreds of thousands of clones, with around 91% occurring only once. Looked up from germline, CDR1 is SGDLS and CDR2 is YYNGEE. The J segment lost 0 bases and the V segment lost 4 bases, leaving 6 bases of the junction unmatched. This CDR3 contains 17 residues. The sequence was obtained from a man aged 18 to 29 who had recovered from COVID-19. Sequencing was performed on PBMCs or T cells enriched from blood (not recorded which). The V gene is TRBV9, the J gene TRBJ1-6; 8 bases fit TRBD1. CDR3 DNA sequence: TGTGCCAGCAGCCCTTGGACAGGGAGCTCCTATAATTCACCCCTCCACTTT. Its translation: CASSPWTGSSYNSPLHF.